This T cell receptor beta chain stems from a study of shared T cell receptors in the human thymus. Sequencing used immunoSEQ multiplex PCR; TCRdb keeps in-frame clones, though not all of them. Of hundreds of thousands of clones listed, 70% to 90% were seen once; the top ten hold roughly 0.01%. The ends were cut back, 3 bases at V and 3 bases at J, with 15 bases in the middle. CDR1 LNHNV and CDR2 YYDKDF come from the germline V gene (reference sequence). The CDR3 has 16 amino acids. The data also belong to a second study, concerning human thymus T cells. Turning to that study: Resections that were taken during corrective heart surgery supplied the thymus tissue. Unrelated people showed highly overlapping thymic repertoires, related research reported.

Sequencing was carried out using thymocytes. The clonotype comes from a girl under three years old with a congenital heart defect. The genes are TRBV15 and TRBJ1-5, with TRBD1 as a possible D gene (6 bases). DNA for the CDR3: TGTGCCACCAGCAGCCCGGCGGGGGCGAACAATCAGCCCCAGCATTTT. This encodes CATSSPAGANNQPQHF.